These 30 T cell receptor beta chains share one sample of origin, sequenced in a study of CD8+CD57+ T cells in acquired aplastic anemia. According to the study, genomic DNA was the template for TCR beta VDJ and CDR3 profiling. Each CDR3 protein gets one entry after TCRdb re-called the reads with MiXCR. The sample has fewer than 200,000 distinct CDR3 sequences, approximately 44% seen once; the top ten hold approximately 1%. The source material was sorted CD4+, CD8+, or CD8+CD57+ T cells (not recorded which) from PBMCs. These TCRs come from a human donor in good health.

The chain joins TRBV6-1 to TRBJ2-7; 14 nucleotides line up with TRBD2. The ends lost 6 bases at V and 2 bases at J; junction bases unmatched: 6. CDR1 and CDR2 (germline): MNHNS, SASEGT. CDR3 length: 16 residues. CDR3 nucleotides: TGTGCCAGCAGAAGGACTAGCGGGGGGTACACCTACGAGCAGTACTTC. Encoded protein: CASRRTSGGYTYEQYF.

This clonotype was detected only a few times. The V gene is TRBV5-1, the J gene TRBJ2-2; possible D gene TRBD1, 5 bases. The CDR3 loop spans 17 amino acids. CDR1 is SGHRS, CDR2 YFSETQ, per germline. With 1 base removed from V and 3 bases from J, the gap between germline ends came to 16 bases. The CDR3 DNA is TGCGCCAGCAGCTTGAAAGGTTCCAGGGCTGACACCGGGGAGCTGTTTTTT. This codes for CASSLKGSRADTGELFF.

The gene calls are TRBV24-1 and TRBJ2-3; D gene ambiguous. Germline CDR1 is KGHDR and CDR2 is SFDVKD. The CDR3 extends over 14 amino acids. Trimming shortened V by 1 base and J by 1 base, and 5 bases separated the two germline ends. CDR3 DNA sequence: TGTGCCACCAGTGATTTACCACGCACAGATACGCAGTATTTT. This translates into CATSDLPRTDTQYF.

This clonotype was counted at least ten times. J is TRBJ2-7 and V is TRBV7-2; TRBD1 matches at 9 bases. The CDR3 loop spans 16 amino acids. The V gene's germline CDR1 is SGHTA and CDR2 FQGNSA. With 5 bases clipped from V and 2 bases from J, the junction kept 10 bases outside the gene matches. The CDR3 bases are TGTGCCAGCAGCACCCGACCGGGACAGGGAACCTACGAGCAGTACTTC. Translating it yields CASSTRPGQGTYEQYF.

The gene calls are TRBV7-8 and TRBJ1-1; no reliable D call. Trimming removed 4 bases from V and 3 bases from J, with 9 bases in between. Germline-derived CDR1 and CDR2 are SGHVS and FQNEAQ. This CDR3 is built from 13 residues. CDR3 residues: CASSYGRYTEAFF. Here the CDR3 DNA reads TGTGCCAGCAGCTACGGACGGTACACTGAAGCTTTCTTT.

This clonotype was counted only a few times. CDR3 bases: TGTGCCAGCAGTTTGATAGAGGGGCTGTATGGCTACACCTTC. Translating it yields CASSLIEGLYGYTF. J is TRBJ1-2 and V is TRBV28; possibly TRBD1 for D (5 bases). V was clipped by 3 bases and J by 5 bases, with 13 bases between them. The CDR3 sequence is 14 residues long. The germline gives CDR1 MDHEN, CDR2 SYDVKM.

As concerns this clonotype: At one boundary the junction diverges from the germline segment, which might be a read error. This chain links TRBV6-2 or TRBV6-3 with TRBJ2-7; D call uncertain. The CDR3 runs 12 residues. Germline V gene lookup returns CDR1 MNHEY and CDR2 SVGEGT. The DNA of the CDR3 is TGTGCCAGCAGTGACTTCCCCTACGGGCAGTACTTC. Translated, it gives CASSDFPYGQYF.

A word on this clonotype: This sequence may be a read error, since a much larger clone differs from it by one base. The V and J genes are TRBV7-8 and TRBJ2-7; 10 bases line up with TRBD2. This CDR3 is 15 amino acids long. The germline V gene encodes CDR1 SGHVS and CDR2 FQNEAQ. V gave up 2 bases and J gave up 9 bases; unmatched junction bases: 10. The CDR3 DNA reads as TGTGCCAGCAGCTTACTGGCCCTAGCGGGGGTGGGGCAGTACTTC. It specifies CASSLLALAGVGQYF.

This clonotype was picked up many times. This chain links TRBV20-1 with TRBJ2-5; 13 positions agree with TRBD2. Per the germline V gene, CDR1 is DFQATT and CDR2 is SNEGSKA (reference sequence). Trimming took 3 bases from V and 4 from J; bases not matched to a gene: 2. The CDR3 spans 14 residues. This CDR3 reads CSASRLAGGETQYF. The CDR3 DNA reads TGCAGTGCTAGTCGACTAGCGGGAGGAGAGACCCAGTACTTC.

This clonotype was recorded many times. The genes are TRBV19 and TRBJ1-1; D may be TRBD1 (5 bases). Germline V gene lookup returns CDR1 LNHDA and CDR2 SQIVND (reference sequence). This CDR3 contains 14 residues. Trimming cost V 7 bases and J 0 bases, with 12 bases left between them. CDR3 residues: CASMGGIMNTEAFF. CDR3 bases: TGTGCCAGTATGGGGGGGATTATGAACACTGAAGCTTTCTTT.

This chain uses TRBV20-1 with TRBJ2-1; D call uncertain. Looked up from germline, CDR1 is DFQATT and CDR2 is SNEGSKA (reference sequence). V was trimmed by 1 base and J by 7 bases, leaving 11 bases between them. The CDR3 is made up of 13 amino acids. CDR3 nucleotide sequence: TGCAGTGCTAGAGCGGAACTTATGAATGAGCAGTTCTTC. This encodes CSARAELMNEQFF.

Notes on this clonotype: It is unclear where the CDR3 begins or ends on the DNA, so no DNA is shown, and the CDR3 is as TCRdb lists it. This chain joins TRBV29-1 and TRBJ1-2; the DNA was not compared with TRBD1, the D call given in the table. The CDR3 adds up to 12 amino acids, both ends counted. The germline V gene encodes CDR1 SQVTM and CDR2 ANQGSEA. The CDR3 loop reads CSVAQGDYGCTF.

V is TRBV6-5 and J is TRBJ1-5; TRBD1 agrees at 8 bases. Germline trimming cut 2 bases from V and 9 bases from J; bases unmatched to any gene: 3. Germline values: CDR1 MNHEY, CDR2 SVGAGI. The CDR3 consists of 13 residues. The CDR3 DNA reads TGTGCCAGCAGTTACCGGACAGGGTGGCCCCAGCATTTT. Protein sequence: CASSYRTGWPQHF.

The genes are TRBV2 and TRBJ1-2, with TRBD1 matching over 10 bases. CDR1 and CDR2 (germline): SNHLY, FYNNEI. This CDR3 has 15 residues. Trimming took 6 bases from V and 4 from J; bases not matched to a gene: 8. CDR3: CASSEGQGTAYGYTF. The CDR3 DNA follows: TGTGCCAGCAGCGAGGGACAGGGGACGGCCTATGGCTACACCTTC.

This clonotype was seen repeatedly, ten times or more. The gene calls are TRBV10-3 and TRBJ2-5; tentative D call: TRBD1 (5 bases). Germline CDR1 ENHRY, CDR2 SYGVKD. Trimming removed 6 bases at V and 5 bases at J, with 19 bases between. The CDR3 is 15 residues long. The CDR3 sequence is CAISMDKGLGETQYF. In DNA form, the CDR3 reads TGTGCCATCAGCATGGACAAGGGGCTCGGGGAGACCCAGTACTTC.

The J gene is TRBJ2-7, the V gene TRBV10-3; 7 bases match TRBD2. CDR3 length equals 13 residues. V dropped 11 bases and J dropped 0; count of bases not matched to a gene: 7. Germline CDR1 and CDR2: ENHRY and SYGVKD. The chain's CDR3 is CASRPGGSYEQYF. The CDR3 DNA reads TGTGCCTCGAGACCGGGGGGCTCCTACGAGCAGTACTTC.

This clonotype appeared many times. The rearrangement joins TRBV14 to TRBJ2-1; no reliable D call. The CDR3 has 14 residues. Trimming took 5 bases from V and 0 from J, leaving 8 bases between them. Germline CDR1 SGHDN, CDR2 FVKESK. DNA of the CDR3: TGTGCCAGCAGCTGGATGCTCTCCTACAATGAGCAGTTCTTC. This codes for CASSWMLSYNEQFF.

This clonotype showed up just a few times. This chain links TRBV10-2 with TRBJ2-5, with 9 nucleotides matching TRBD2. The CDR3 extends over 18 amino acids. J lost 5 bases, V lost 3 bases, and 16 bases had no gene match. Looked up from germline, CDR1 is WSHSY and CDR2 is SAAADI. CDR3 loop: CASSDMYSGRGLGETQYF. The CDR3 DNA is TGCGCCAGCAGTGATATGTATAGCGGGAGAGGGTTGGGGGAGACCCAGTACTTC.

This clonotype was seen many times. The genes are TRBV10-3 and TRBJ2-2, with 10 bases lining up with TRBD2. The CDR3 runs to 16 residues. Germline V lookup: CDR1 ENHRY, CDR2 SYGVKD. V was pared by 4 bases and J by 2 bases, with 4 bases of the junction left unmatched. CDR3 sequence reads: CAISAGLAVNTGELFF. The CDR3 DNA follows: TGTGCCATCAGTGCAGGACTAGCGGTTAACACCGGGGAGCTGTTTTTT.

This clonotype was seen more than once but under ten times. V usage is TRBV11-1 and J usage is TRBJ1-5, with 8 bases that match TRBD1. CDR3 length equals 16 residues. The ends lost 4 bases at V and 2 bases at J; junction bases unmatched: 7. CDR1 is SGHAT, CDR2 FQDESV, per germline (reference sequence). The DNA for the CDR3 is TGTGCCAGCAGCTCGACGACAGGGGACGGCAATCAGCCCCAGCATTTT. This translates into CASSSTTGDGNQPQHF. Based on the CDR3 plus reference TRBV11-1 and TRBJ1-5, the full variable domain is EAEVAQSPRYKITEKSQAVAFWCDPISGHATLYWYRQILGQGPELLVQFQDESVVDDSQLPKDRFSAERLKGVDSTLKIQPAELGDSAMYLCASSSTTGDGNQPQHFGDGTRLSIL.

Many counts were recorded for this clonotype. This CDR3 reads CSARGVGTEAFF. CDR3 nucleotides: TGCAGCGCCCGGGGGGTAGGCACTGAAGCTTTCTTT. The chain recombines TRBV29-1 with TRBJ1-1; D is perhaps TRBD1 (5 bases). The CDR3 has 12 amino acids. With 7 bases removed from V and 4 bases from J, the gap between germline ends came to 13 bases. Germline CDR1 and CDR2: SQVTM and ANQGSEA.

Comment on this clonotype: Being one base from a much bigger clone, this may be a read error. The chain couples TRBV25-1 to TRBJ2-7, with TRBD1 matching over 7 bases. CDR1 is MGHDK, CDR2 SYGVNS, per germline. The CDR3 consists of 14 residues. Here the CDR3 reads CVSSATGFSYEQYF. CDR3 coding DNA: TGTGTCAGCAGTGCGACAGGGTTTTCCTACGAGCAGTACTTC.

There are a few counts of this clonotype. V gene TRBV10-3 combines with J gene TRBJ1-1; tentatively, D is TRBD1 (6 bases). V dropped 5 bases and J dropped 5 bases, with 15 bases sitting between them. Germline V gene data show CDR1 as ENHRY and CDR2 as SYGVKD. The CDR3 sequence is 14 residues long. The CDR3 sequence: CAISPTGRGTEAFF. Here the CDR3 DNA reads TGTGCCATCAGTCCTACAGGGAGGGGGACTGAAGCTTTCTTT.

This chain connects TRBV12-3 or TRBV12-4 to TRBJ1-2; D not resolved. The CDR3 has 12 amino acids. V was cut by 3 bases and J by 9 bases, with 11 bases left in between. Here the CDR3 DNA reads TGTGCCAGCAGTTTCGGAGGGAATAGCTACACCTTC. This sequence encodes CASSFGGNSYTF.

This clonotype was recorded at least ten times. J is TRBJ2-7 and V is TRBV4-3; perhaps TRBD1 as D (6 bases). Germline-derived CDR1 and CDR2 are LGHNA and YSLEER. The germline V and J ends were trimmed by 0 bases and 2 bases, with 11 bases remaining between them. This CDR3 region has 15 residues. The CDR3 coding sequence is TGCGCCAGCAGCCAAGAAGACAGGTCCGCCTACGAGCAGTACTTC. Residues: CASSQEDRSAYEQYF.

The J gene is TRBJ2-3, the V gene TRBV7-9; D gene uncertain. This CDR3 is 14 amino acids long. V was shortened by 2 bases and J by 6 bases, with 12 bases between the two germline ends. Germline V lookup: CDR1 SEHNR, CDR2 FQNEAQ (reference sequence). Here the CDR3 DNA reads TGTGCCAGCAGCTTATTTGGCGACGTGGATACGCAGTATTTT. It codes for CASSLFGDVDTQYF.

The CDR3 region has the DNA TGTGCCAGATCGACAGGGAACACCGGGGAGCTGTTTTTT. Amino acid sequence: CARSTGNTGELFF. The V call is TRBV7-9, the J call TRBJ2-2, with a tentative D call TRBD1 (6 bases). This CDR3 comprises 13 residues. From germline, CDR1 is SEHNR and CDR2 FQNEAQ (reference sequence). The V gene lost 9 bases and the J gene lost 1 base, with 9 bases spanning the gap. Based on the CDR3 plus reference TRBV7-9 and TRBJ2-2, the full variable domain is DTGVSQNPRHKITKRGQNVTFRCDPISEHNRLYWYRQTLGQGPEFLTYFQNEAQLEKSRLLSDRFSAERPKGSFSTLEIQRTEQGDSAMYLCARSTGNTGELFFGEGSRLTVL.

This clonotype was recorded at least ten times. As DNA, the CDR3 is TGTGCCAGCAGCTTAGCGCGAGACAGTAGGGAGGAGACCCAGTACTTC. As protein: CASSLARDSREETQYF. The chain uses TRBV7-2 and TRBJ2-5; either TRBD1 or TRBD2 may fit D (5 bases each). V lost 0 bases, J lost 5 bases, and 16 bases lay in between. The CDR3 has 16 residues. The germline CDR1 and CDR2 sequences are SGHTA and FQGNSA. The full variable domain, its missing parts supplied by reference TRBV7-2 and TRBJ2-5, is GAGVSQSPSNKVTEKGKDVELRCDPISGHTALYWYRQSLGQGLEFLIYFQGNSAPDKSGLPSDRFSAERTGGSVSTLTIQRTQQEDSAVYLCASSLARDSREETQYFGPGTRLLVL.

Comment on this clonotype: A read error is possible here, since a much larger clone lies one base away. V gene TRBV12-3 or TRBV12-4 combines with J gene TRBJ2-7; D gene uncertain. This CDR3 contains 18 residues. V lost 3 bases and J 0 bases, leaving 21 bases between the germline ends. CDR3 coding DNA: TGTGCCAGCAGTTTTTGTCCCAGGTTCGCGTCTTGCTCCTACGAGCAGTACTTC. Amino acids: CASSFCPRFASCSYEQYF.

This clonotype was detected many times. The rearrangement uses TRBV29-1 and TRBJ1-5; D is unclear. The CDR3 is 13 residues long. In germline, CDR1 is SQVTM, CDR2 ANQGSEA. V lost 4 bases and J 2 bases, leaving 9 bases between the germline ends. CDR3 loop: CSVATDGNQPQHF. CDR3 bases: TGCAGCGTTGCCACGGACGGCAATCAGCCCCAGCATTTT.